This T cell receptor (beta chain) was recovered during a study of radiotherapy plus CTLA-4 blockade in lung cancer listed by TCRdb under 2018. Some background on the complete study: Objective responses were observed in approximately 17% of enrolled patients, and disease control was achieved in 25% to 35%. General findings and caveats noted by the study authors: After treatment with radiotherapy and ipilimumab, TCR clones that originated in tumors expanded in peripheral blood. The strongest predictors of response were reported to be early dynamic shifts in blood T cell clones along with a rise in serum interferon-beta following radiation.

Library construction relied on the immunoSEQ multiplex PCR assay. TCRdb holds this immuneACCESS table with in-frame rearrangements only. Some clones are missing; in checked studies, unresolved V genes explain under half, and the rest has no known cause. The table for this sample lists around 80,000 clones; less than 85% of them were counted only once. Roughly 9.8% of the sample is in the top ten clones. In this study, focal radiation therapy paired with CTLA-4 blockade (ipilimumab) was tested in patients who had chemo-refractory metastatic non-small-cell lung cancer. This clone was detected only a few times. Its antigen is not yet known. No per-base quality is available; no much larger clone lies one base away. Counted from cysteine to phenylalanine, this CDR3 has 15 amino acids. Here the CDR3 DNA is all that survives: 45 bases in frame from base 1. V drops 0 bases and J drops 6 bases, leaving 13 bases in between. The germline V gene provides CDR1 SGHRS and CDR2 YFSETQ.

The input for sequencing was peripheral blood, taken from a patient treated with radiotherapy plus ipilimumab. The clonotype was recovered from a human donor with non-small cell lung cancer whose response to radiotherapy plus ipilimumab could not be evaluated. The receptor chain draws on TRBV5-1 and TRBJ2-1; perhaps TRBD1 is the D gene, with 5 bases matching. This receptor has the CDR3 CASSLGGVAGNEQFF. The DNA reads TGCGCCAGCAGCTTGGGGGGCGTAGCCGGCAATGAGCAGTTCTTC.